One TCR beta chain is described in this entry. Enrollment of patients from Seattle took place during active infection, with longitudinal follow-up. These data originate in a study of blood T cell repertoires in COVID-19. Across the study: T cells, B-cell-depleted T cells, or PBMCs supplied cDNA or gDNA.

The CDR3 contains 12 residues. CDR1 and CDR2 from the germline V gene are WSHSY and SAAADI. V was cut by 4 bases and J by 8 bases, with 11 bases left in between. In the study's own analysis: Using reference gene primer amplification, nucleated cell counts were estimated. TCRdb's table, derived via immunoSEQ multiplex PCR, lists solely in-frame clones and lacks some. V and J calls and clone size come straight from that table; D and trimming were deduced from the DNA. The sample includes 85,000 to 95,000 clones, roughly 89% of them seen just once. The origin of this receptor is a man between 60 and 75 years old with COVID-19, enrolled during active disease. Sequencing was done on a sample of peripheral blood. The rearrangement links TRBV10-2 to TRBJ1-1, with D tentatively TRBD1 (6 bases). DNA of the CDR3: TGCGCCAGCAGTGGTGGTGGGACAGAAGCTTTCTTT. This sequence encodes CASSGGGTEAFF.